This T cell receptor beta chain was captured by sequencing in a study of OX40 agonist ivuxolimab in advanced cancers. TCRdb's table, derived via immunoSEQ multiplex PCR, lists solely in-frame clones and lacks some. This repertoire shows fewer than 65,000 clones, around 87% found once; its top ten account for under 14%. The germline gives CDR1 MDHEN, CDR2 SYDVKM. V shed 6 bases, J shed 2 bases, and the junction held 9 bases outside the gene matches. This CDR3 is 18 amino acids long. This specimen was CD4+ or CD8+ T cells sorted from blood, taken in a trial of the OX40 agonist ivuxolimab. The receptor's source is an adult with an advanced solid tumor such as melanoma, head and neck, liver or kidney cancer. The chain uses TRBV28 and TRBJ2-1, with 14 bases lining up with TRBD2. CDR3 loop: CASRPGLAGVGPYNEQFF. CDR3 sequence (DNA): TGTGCCAGCAGACCGGGACTAGCGGGAGTCGGCCCCTACAATGAGCAGTTCTTC.